Listed here are 17 T cell receptor beta chains from one sample, sequenced in a study of cytomegalovirus exposure and HLA in healthy donors. Produced via immunoSEQ multiplex PCR; TCRdb's table is partial and in-frame only. The table shows roughly 330,000 clones, with around 87% occurring only once. The sequenced sample consisted of PBMCs. Receptors were obtained from a woman aged 25 to 39 in good health and CMV-seropositive.

The V call is TRBV7-6, the J call TRBJ2-7, with D possibly being TRBD2 (5 bases). V lost 5 bases and J 4 bases, leaving 9 bases between the germline ends. Per the germline V gene, CDR1 is SGHVS and CDR2 is FNYEAQ. The CDR3 has 12 amino acids. This CDR3 reads CASSGSRYEQYF. The CDR3 coding sequence is TGTGCCAGCAGCGGGAGTAGGTACGAGCAGTACTTC.

V usage is TRBV5-1 and J usage is TRBJ1-3; 9 bases align to TRBD1. Trimming took 1 base from V and 0 from J; bases not matched to a gene: 8. The germline gives CDR1 SGHRS, CDR2 YFSETQ. The CDR3 contains 18 residues. Here the CDR3 reads CASSLSGQGRTSGNTIYF. In DNA, the CDR3 is TGCGCCAGCAGCTTGTCGGGACAGGGTCGCACCTCTGGAAACACCATATATTTT.

This rearrangement joins TRBV29-1 to TRBJ1-1; D gene uncertain. The V gene lost 5 bases and the J gene lost 5 bases, with 12 bases spanning the gap. This CDR3 has 12 amino acids. Germline CDR1 reads SQVTM; CDR2 reads ANQGSEA. For the CDR3, the DNA is TGCAGCGTTACCAACATGGGGACTGAAGCTTTCTTT. The encoded protein is CSVTNMGTEAFF.

The chain couples TRBV29-1 to TRBJ2-5; D is tentatively TRBD1 or TRBD2 (5 bases each). The CDR3 consists of 14 residues. V lost 5 bases, J lost 6 bases, and 19 bases lay in between. Germline-derived CDR1 and CDR2 are SQVTM and ANQGSEA. CDR3: CSVPYYGDPKTQYF. CDR3 in DNA: TGCAGCGTTCCTTACTACGGGGACCCCAAGACCCAGTACTTC.

The genes are TRBV6-5 and TRBJ2-7; 7 bases match TRBD1. CDR1 and CDR2 from the germline V gene are MNHEY and SVGAGI. The CDR3 spans 13 residues. J gave up 4 bases and V 2 bases, and 2 bases lay outside the gene matches. The DNA for the CDR3 is TGTGCCAGCAGTTACCGGGACAGTTACGAGCAGTACTTC. Translating gives CASSYRDSYEQYF.

The chain links TRBV2 to TRBJ2-7; 10 positions match TRBD2. Germline V lookup: CDR1 SNHLY, CDR2 FYNNEI. The CDR3 covers 15 residues. The trim removed 6 bases at V and 4 bases at J, leaving 9 bases unmatched. CDR3: CASREPASGSYEQYF. The CDR3, as DNA: TGTGCCAGCAGGGAACCCGCTAGCGGGAGTTACGAGCAGTACTTC.

The chain employs TRBV7-8 and TRBJ1-2, with D maybe TRBD1 (5 bases). The length of the CDR3 is 13 residues. In germline, CDR1 is SGHVS, CDR2 FQNEAQ. Deletions cut 0 bases from V and 6 bases from J, with 8 bases between. The CDR3 nucleotides read TGTGCCAGCAGCTTAGCTCAGGGTAATGGCTACACCTTC. Residues: CASSLAQGNGYTF.

This rearrangement joins TRBV7-6 to TRBJ1-4; D unresolved. Germline loops: CDR1 SGHVS, CDR2 FNYEAQ. CDR3 size: 16 residues. V lost 0 bases and J 7 bases, leaving 15 bases between the germline ends. The CDR3 loop is CASSLAPWDGFEKLFF. CDR3 in DNA: TGTGCCAGCAGCTTAGCTCCGTGGGATGGGTTTGAAAAACTGTTTTTT.

J is TRBJ2-1 and V is TRBV5-1; maybe TRBD2 (7 bases). CDR1 and CDR2 from the germline V gene are SGHRS and YFSETQ. The CDR3 loop spans 15 amino acids. With 0 bases removed from V and 8 bases from J, the gap between germline ends came to 15 bases. CDR3 amino acids: CASSLAGGPEDEQFF. CDR3 nucleotide sequence: TGCGCCAGCAGCTTGGCGGGGGGCCCCGAGGATGAGCAGTTCTTC.

This chain links TRBV5-4 with TRBJ2-1; D is unresolved. Looked up from germline, CDR1 is SGHNT and CDR2 is YYREEE (reference sequence). This CDR3 is 15 amino acids long. Trimming stripped 4 bases from V and 0 bases from J, with 11 bases between. The CDR3, as DNA: TGTGCCAGCAGCCAAGACTTATCCTCCTACAATGAGCAGTTCTTC. Its translation: CASSQDLSSYNEQFF.

The chain uses TRBV29-1 and TRBJ2-1; the D is unclear. The germline CDR1 and CDR2 sequences are SQVTM and ANQGSEA. CDR3 size: 15 residues. The ends were cut back, 2 bases at V and 9 bases at J, with 20 bases in the middle. The CDR3 spells CSVERHDGYRLEQFF. CDR3 in DNA: TGCAGCGTTGAACGGCACGATGGGTATAGGCTTGAGCAGTTCTTC.

The chain uses TRBV9 and TRBJ1-2; TRBD1 might be the D (6 bases). This CDR3 is 15 amino acids long. V lost 3 bases and J 4 bases, leaving 16 bases between the germline ends. Germline CDR1 is SGDLS and CDR2 is YYNGEE. The CDR3 bases are TGTGCCAGCAGCGCGAGCAGGGGTATTGGCTATGGCTACACCTTC. Its protein product is CASSASRGIGYGYTF.

The chain employs TRBV2 and TRBJ2-3; weak D call: TRBD2 (6 bases). Per germline, CDR1 SNHLY and CDR2 FYNNEI. Deletions cut 7 bases from V and 2 bases from J, with 13 bases between. This CDR3 spans 14 amino acids. CDR3 sequence (DNA): TGTGCCAGCAAGGAGGGACCTAACACAGATACGCAGTATTTT. It specifies CASKEGPNTDTQYF.

The chain uses TRBV5-1 and TRBJ2-7; a weak D match, TRBD1 (6 bases). Germline loops: CDR1 SGHRS, CDR2 YFSETQ. The CDR3 has 12 amino acids. V gave up 4 bases and J gave up 6 bases, with 11 bases separating them. Here the CDR3 DNA reads TGCGCCAGCAGCCAGGTGGGGGCCGAGCAGTACTTC. Protein: CASSQVGAEQYF. Complete variable domain (other parts from reference TRBV5-1 and TRBJ2-7): KAGVTQTPRYLIKTRGQQVTLSCSPISGHRSVSWYQQTPGQGLQFLFEYFSETQRNKGNFPGRFSGRQFSNSRSEMNVSTLELGDSALYLCASSQVGAEQYFGPGTRLTVT.

The V and J genes are TRBV4-1 and TRBJ2-7, with D hard to call. Germline V CDR1 and CDR2: MGHRA, YSYEKL. V gave up 6 bases and J gave up 4 bases, with 13 bases separating them. The CDR3 is made up of 13 amino acids. The CDR3 region has the DNA TGCGCCAGCAGAGCGAGAAGCCGGTACGAGCAGTACTTC. Translation: CASRARSRYEQYF.

The genes are TRBV19 and TRBJ2-2; D is undetermined. Germline CDR1 reads LNHDA; CDR2 reads SQIVND (reference sequence). The CDR3 loop spans 16 amino acids. V was trimmed by 4 bases and J by 2 bases, leaving 14 bases between them. The CDR3: CASSNLGRLNTGELFF. For the CDR3, the DNA is TGTGCCAGTAGTAATCTAGGAAGACTTAACACCGGGGAGCTGTTTTTT.

This clone was detected a few times. V and J are TRBV19 and TRBJ2-2; D is unresolved. Germline CDR1 reads LNHDA; CDR2 reads SQIVND (reference sequence). The V end lost 6 bases, the J end lost 10 bases, and 9 bases lay between the germline ends. This CDR3 has 11 residues. The CDR3, as DNA: TGTGCCAGTAGATACGGGTCGGAGCTGTTTTTT. The encoded protein is CASRYGSELFF.